These 22 T cell receptor beta chains came from one sample sequenced in a study of blood T cell repertoires in COVID-19. The table came from immunoSEQ multiplex PCR; TCRdb's copy has only in-frame clones and leaves some out. This sample has around 110,000 clones; roughly 84% occur once, and the top ten carry roughly 4%. Sequenced material: PBMCs or T cells enriched from blood (not recorded which). These receptors were collected from a woman aged 25 to 39 who had recovered from COVID-19.

The chain combines TRBV11-3 with TRBJ2-2; D is uncertain. CDR1 and CDR2 from the germline V gene are SGHNT and YENEEA. This CDR3 spans 15 amino acids. V lost 5 bases and J lost 1, with 11 bases in between. CDR3 sequence: CASSPGTVNTGELFF. The CDR3 DNA reads TGTGCCAGCAGCCCCGGAACAGTGAACACCGGGGAGCTGTTTTTT. The full variable domain, with the rest looked up from reference TRBV11-3 and TRBJ2-2, is EAGVVQSPRYKIIEKKQPVAFWCNPISGHNTLYWYLQNLGQGPELLIRYENEEAVDDSQLPKDRFSAERLKGVDSTLKIQPAELGDSAVYLCASSPGTVNTGELFFGEGSRLTVL.

The CDR3 sequence is CASSPGVGVTEAFF. Written as DNA, the CDR3 is TGTGCCAGCAGCCCAGGGGTCGGAGTGACTGAAGCTTTCTTT. The chain joins TRBV7-3 to TRBJ1-1; D possibly corresponds to TRBD1 (6 bases). The V end lost 5 bases, the J end lost 5 bases, and 15 bases lay between the germline ends. The CDR3 totals 14 residues. Germline lookup yields CDR1 SGHTA and CDR2 FQGTGA.

The J gene is TRBJ2-1, the V gene TRBV2, with TRBD2 matching over 8 bases. Germline trimming cut 6 bases from V and 3 bases from J; bases unmatched to any gene: 7. From germline, CDR1 is SNHLY and CDR2 FYNNEI. CDR3 length: 15 amino acids. The chain's CDR3 is CASRREAGHYNEQFF. DNA of the CDR3: TGTGCCAGCAGGCGGGAGGCCGGTCACTACAATGAGCAGTTCTTC.

This chain uses TRBV7-9 with TRBJ1-3; perhaps TRBD1 as D (6 bases). CDR1 and CDR2 (germline): SEHNR, FQNEAQ (reference sequence). The CDR3 is 16 amino acids. With 1 base removed from V and 5 bases from J, the gap between germline ends came to 15 bases. The CDR3 loop is CASSLEQGIIRNTIYF. The CDR3 bases are TGTGCCAGCAGCTTAGAGCAGGGGATAATTCGAAACACCATATATTTT.

The chain links TRBV30 to TRBJ2-7, with a weak D call TRBD1 (7 bases). Germline V gene data show CDR1 as GTSNPN and CDR2 as SVGIG (reference sequence). V was clipped by 5 bases and J by 2 bases, with 13 bases between them. This CDR3 spans 13 amino acids. CDR3 DNA sequence: TGTGCCTGGGCGGGACAGCCCGCCTACGAGCAGTACTTC. It encodes CAWAGQPAYEQYF.

In its sample, this clone was seen once. The chain is built from TRBV5-5 and TRBJ2-7, with a possible D match to TRBD2 (6 bases). V was pared by 0 bases and J by 0 bases, with 22 bases between. The CDR3 is 19 residues long. The germline CDR1 and CDR2 sequences are SGHKS and YYEKEE (reference sequence). CDR3 sequence: CASSLDVPGSSGSSYEQYF. In nucleotides, the CDR3 is TGTGCCAGCAGCTTGGACGTACCCGGGAGTTCCGGGAGCTCCTACGAGCAGTACTTC.

V is TRBV18 and J is TRBJ1-1; no definite D call. Germline CDR1 is KGHSH and CDR2 is LQKENI. The V end lost 2 bases, the J end lost 3 bases, and 7 bases lay between the germline ends. The CDR3 length is 13 residues. The CDR3 here is CASSPETYTEAFF. The CDR3 DNA follows: TGTGCCAGCTCACCAGAGACATACACTGAAGCTTTCTTT.

The rearrangement uses TRBV6-2 or TRBV6-3 and TRBJ1-2; TRBD1 might be the D (6 bases). Germline loops: CDR1 MNHEY, CDR2 SVGEGT. The germline V and J ends were trimmed by 2 bases and 0 bases, with 7 bases remaining between them. The CDR3 consists of 14 residues. The CDR3 loop is CASSYPGANYGYTF. CDR3 bases: TGTGCCAGCAGTTACCCAGGGGCTAACTATGGCTACACCTTC.

The rearrangement joins TRBV4-3 to TRBJ1-6; 9 positions match TRBD1. The CDR3 has 15 amino acids. In germline, CDR1 is LGHNA, CDR2 YSLEER. V lost 2 bases and J lost 9; bases outside the gene matches: 5. CDR3 in DNA: TGCGCCAGCAGCCAACAGACAGGGGGGTTTTCACCCCTCCACTTT. Protein: CASSQQTGGFSPLHF.

This chain links TRBV3-1 (or the pseudogene TRBV3-2) with TRBJ2-5, with 7 positions matching TRBD2. This CDR3 comprises 16 residues. The germline CDR1 and CDR2 sequences are LGHDT and YNNKEL (reference sequence). V was pared by 1 base and J by 5 bases, with 10 bases of the junction left unmatched. The CDR3 loop is CASSQAGREFGETQYF. DNA for the CDR3: TGTGCCAGCAGCCAAGCGGGGCGGGAGTTTGGGGAGACCCAGTACTTC.

V gene TRBV7-6 combines with J gene TRBJ2-7, with TRBD2 matching 11 bases. Germline values: CDR1 SGHVS, CDR2 FNYEAQ. The CDR3 spans 16 residues. The V and J ends lost 5 bases and 6 bases, in that order; junction bases with no gene match: 12. The CDR3 sequence is CASSRLAGGPFGEQYF. For the CDR3, the DNA is TGTGCCAGCAGCCGGCTAGCGGGAGGCCCCTTTGGCGAGCAGTACTTC.

This rearrangement joins TRBV18 to TRBJ1-1, with TRBD1 matching 7 bases. V gave up 4 bases and J gave up 5 bases; unmatched junction bases: 10. This CDR3 has 15 amino acids. Germline V gene data show CDR1 as KGHSH and CDR2 as LQKENI. CDR3 in amino acids: CASSLQGGGRTEAFF. In DNA, the CDR3 is TGTGCCAGCTCACTTCAGGGGGGCGGGCGGACTGAAGCTTTCTTT. Based on the CDR3 plus reference TRBV18 and TRBJ1-1, the full variable domain is NAGVMQNPRHLVRRRGQEARLRCSPMKGHSHVYWYRQLPEEGLKFMVYLQKENIIDESGMPKERFSAEFPKEGPSILRIQQVVRGDSAAYFCASSLQGGGRTEAFFGQGTRLTVV.

This clone appeared a single time. The rearrangement links TRBV6-5 to TRBJ2-1, with 11 bases matching TRBD2. The germline V gene has CDR1 MNHEY and CDR2 SVGAGI. The CDR3 runs 15 residues. Trimming at V came to 6 bases and at J to 6 bases, leaving 7 bases not matched to a gene. Here the CDR3 reads CASRPLAGGPNEQFF. The DNA for the CDR3 is TGTGCCAGCAGGCCCCTAGCGGGAGGACCCAATGAGCAGTTCTTC.

The V gene is TRBV7-2, the J gene TRBJ1-5; D is undetermined. This CDR3 has 13 amino acids. V lost 5 bases and J 0 bases, leaving 5 bases between the germline ends. The V gene's germline CDR1 is SGHTA and CDR2 FQGNSA. The CDR3 here is CASSPYSNQPQHF. CDR3 nucleotide sequence: TGTGCCAGCAGCCCCTATAGCAATCAGCCCCAGCATTTT.

The V call is TRBV6-1, the J call TRBJ1-1; 8 nucleotides align to TRBD1. CDR1 is MNHNS and CDR2 is SASEGT in the germline V gene. CDR3 length: 16 amino acids. The trim removed 1 base at V and 0 bases at J, leaving 4 bases unmatched. CDR3 DNA: TGTGCCAGCAGTGAAGGGCGGACAGGGTTGAACACTGAAGCTTTCTTT. Amino acids: CASSEGRTGLNTEAFF.

The sample holds a few counts of this clone. This chain uses TRBV4-1 with TRBJ2-1; 7 bases match TRBD2. The length of the CDR3 is 17 residues. The germline V gene encodes CDR1 MGHRA and CDR2 YSYEKL. V lost 4 bases, J lost 5 bases, and 14 bases stayed unmatched. The CDR3: CASSPGSWLAANNEQFF. The CDR3 DNA reads as TGCGCCAGCAGCCCGGGGTCGTGGCTAGCGGCAAACAATGAGCAGTTCTTC.

This chain joins TRBV19 and TRBJ1-5; 8 nucleotides line up with TRBD1. The J segment lost 6 bases and the V segment lost 5 bases, leaving 9 bases of the junction unmatched. The length of the CDR3 is 15 residues. Germline V gene sequence: CDR1 LNHDA, CDR2 SQIVND (reference sequence). CDR3 DNA sequence: TGTGCCAGTAGTCCAAATACAGGGGGGTCTCAGCCCCAGCATTTT. This codes for CASSPNTGGSQPQHF.

The table lists this clone with a few counts. This sequence joins TRBV7-2 and TRBJ1-1; 8 positions agree with TRBD1. The CDR3 contains 15 residues. The ends lost 5 bases at V and 5 bases at J; junction bases unmatched: 10. CDR1 and CDR2 (germline): SGHTA, FQGNSA. The CDR3 DNA is TGTGCCAGCAGCCCAAGGGGACAGGTCCGTACTGAAGCTTTCTTT. The encoded protein is CASSPRGQVRTEAFF. Looking up the rest from reference TRBV7-2 and TRBJ1-1 gives the full variable domain: GAGVSQSPSNKVTEKGKDVELRCDPISGHTALYWYRQSLGQGLEFLIYFQGNSAPDKSGLPSDRFSAERTGGSVSTLTIQRTQQEDSAVYLCASSPRGQVRTEAFFGQGTRLTVV.

This clone was detected only a few times. The chain is built from TRBV20-1 and TRBJ1-5, with 9 bases that match TRBD1. Trimming cost V 3 bases and J 5 bases; bases outside gene matches: 11. The CDR3 has 16 amino acids. Per germline, CDR1 DFQATT and CDR2 SNEGSKA (reference sequence). CDR3 sequence: CSASFSGQGDHQPQHF. CDR3 nucleotide sequence: TGCAGTGCTAGTTTCTCGGGACAGGGAGATCATCAGCCCCAGCATTTT.

This chain uses TRBV6-1 with TRBJ1-3; tentative D call: TRBD1 (5 bases). The CDR3 length is 15 residues. CDR1 is MNHNS, CDR2 SASEGT, per germline. V shed 2 bases and J shed 0 bases, with 8 bases lying between them. In DNA, the CDR3 is TGTGCCAGCAGTGAACTAACAGGCTCTGGAAACACCATATATTTT. Protein: CASSELTGSGNTIYF.

The chain uses TRBV6-2 or TRBV6-3 and TRBJ1-4; TRBD1 might be the D (5 bases). V lost 4 bases and J lost 12, with 18 bases in between. Per germline, CDR1 MNHEY and CDR2 SVGEGT. This CDR3 region has 14 residues. The CDR3 loop reads CASSFGRAPSELFF. For the CDR3, the DNA is TGTGCCAGCAGTTTTGGCAGGGCCCCTTCCGAACTGTTTTTT.

The gene calls are TRBV2 and TRBJ1-2; the D gene is possibly TRBD1 (5 bases). The CDR3 is 12 amino acids. V dropped 7 bases and J dropped 5 bases, with 11 bases sitting between them. The germline V gene has CDR1 SNHLY and CDR2 FYNNEI. In DNA, the CDR3 is TGTGCCAGCATGCGACAGATTTATGGCTACACCTTC. Its protein is CASMRQIYGYTF.